A single sample gave rise to the 14 T cell receptor beta chains below, sequenced in a study of Graves' ophthalmopathy and Graves' hyperthyroidism. RNA transcripts provided the template for amplifying TCR beta CDR3 regions. Scientists carried out first-round RT-PCR using HTBI primers and then a second-round multiplex PCR. A single record per CDR3 protein comes from TCRdb applying MiXCR to the multiplex PCR reads. The sample has about 220,000 distinct CDR3 sequences; roughly 21% are singletons. The material sequenced was peripheral blood. The source of these receptors is a woman between 45 and 65 years old with Graves' ophthalmopathy.

This clonotype was detected ten times or more. This chain connects TRBV7-8 to TRBJ2-7, with TRBD2 matching 8 bases. The trim removed 10 bases at V and 0 bases at J, leaving 8 bases unmatched. In germline, CDR1 is SGHVS, CDR2 FQNEAQ. This CDR3 spans 14 amino acids. In DNA form, the CDR3 reads TGTGCCAATTCCCCGGGACTAGACTCCTACGAGCAGTACTTC. Translating gives CANSPGLDSYEQYF.

There are many counts of this clonotype. The chain recombines TRBV7-3 with TRBJ2-7; 9 bases are a match to TRBD1. V lost 5 bases and J lost 6; bases outside the gene matches: 8. The CDR3 contains 14 residues. Germline CDR1 SGHTA, CDR2 FQGTGA. This CDR3 reads CASSPGQGHREQYF. Written as DNA, the CDR3 is TGTGCCAGCAGCCCCGGACAGGGGCATCGCGAGCAGTACTTC.

This rearrangement joins TRBV6-5 to TRBJ1-1; D might be TRBD1 (6 bases). The germline gives CDR1 MNHEY, CDR2 SVGAGI. The CDR3 covers 14 residues. V lost 4 bases, J lost 4 bases, and 13 bases lay in between. The CDR3, as DNA: TGTGCCAGCAGTTGGGGGGGCGGGAGCACTGAAGCTTTCTTT. Amino acid sequence: CASSWGGGSTEAFF.

The chain carries TRBV9 and TRBJ2-2; no clear D gene. There are 13 residues in the CDR3. Germline assignment: CDR1 SGDLS and CDR2 YYNGEE. The V and J ends lost 4 bases and 4 bases respectively, with 8 bases between them. CDR3 in amino acids: CASSQTPTGELFF. For the CDR3, the DNA is TGTGCCAGCAGCCAAACACCCACCGGGGAGCTGTTTTTT.

This clonotype was counted many times. This chain joins TRBV6-1 and TRBJ2-5, with D possibly called TRBD1 or TRBD2 (7 bases each). The CDR3 runs 14 residues. CDR1 is MNHNS and CDR2 is SASEGT in the germline V gene. V was trimmed by 5 bases and J by 5 bases, leaving 15 bases between them. The CDR3 is CASSTQGGGETQYF. Written as DNA, the CDR3 is TGTGCCAGCAGTACCCAGGGGGGGGGTGAGACCCAGTACTTC.

This clonotype was seen ten or more times. This rearrangement joins TRBV2 to TRBJ1-1; D is uncertain. Germline CDR1 and CDR2: SNHLY and FYNNEI. This CDR3 is 14 amino acids long. The V end lost 6 bases, the J end lost 7 bases, and 18 bases lay between the germline ends. The CDR3 reads CASRPPGSRFEAFF. In DNA form, the CDR3 reads TGTGCCAGCAGACCCCCCGGCAGCCGCTTTGAAGCTTTCTTT.

This clonotype was picked up many times. V is TRBV12-3 or TRBV12-4 and J is TRBJ1-5, with TRBD1 identical over 7 bases. Germline trimming cut 2 bases from V and 1 base from J; bases unmatched to any gene: 5. The CDR3 spans 16 residues. In DNA form, the CDR3 reads TGTGCCAGCAGTTTATCGGACAGGAGGAGCAATCAGCCCCAGCATTTT. It yields the protein CASSLSDRRSNQPQHF.

V and J are TRBV7-2 and TRBJ2-7; no definite D call. This CDR3 is built from 15 residues. The germline V gene encodes CDR1 SGHTA and CDR2 FQGNSA. V gave up 3 bases and J gave up 7 bases, with 19 bases separating them. This chain's CDR3 is CASSFSNPQWGEQYF. The CDR3, as DNA: TGTGCCAGCAGCTTTTCCAACCCCCAGTGGGGTGAGCAGTACTTC.

This clonotype was detected a few times. This chain joins TRBV20-1 and TRBJ2-5; D not certain. This CDR3 is built from 12 residues. Per germline, CDR1 DFQATT and CDR2 SNEGSKA (reference sequence). The V end lost 4 bases, the J end lost 5 bases, and 11 bases lay between the germline ends. CDR3 sequence: CSAIAAWETQYF. Here the CDR3 DNA reads TGCAGTGCTATTGCCGCGTGGGAGACCCAGTACTTC.

J is TRBJ1-6 and V is TRBV9, with D possibly matching TRBD1 (5 bases). The CDR3 runs 17 residues. The V end was cut by 3 bases, the J end by 7 bases, with 20 bases between. Germline lookup yields CDR1 SGDLS and CDR2 YYNGEE. This CDR3 reads CASSASGTAKVNSPLHF. For the CDR3, the DNA is TGTGCCAGCAGCGCATCCGGGACGGCGAAGGTCAATTCACCCCTCCACTTT.

J is TRBJ2-7 and V is TRBV28; D remains unclear. The CDR3 runs to 12 residues. The germline V and J ends were trimmed by 1 base and 7 bases, with 8 bases remaining between them. From germline, CDR1 is MDHEN and CDR2 SYDVKM. DNA of the CDR3: TGTGCCAGCAGTTTATATAGGGATGAGCAGTACTTC. This encodes CASSLYRDEQYF.

The table lists this clonotype with many counts. The chain joins TRBV29-1 to TRBJ2-7; tentatively, D is TRBD2 (6 bases). V was pared by 6 bases and J by 5 bases, with 17 bases between. The CDR3 sequence is 13 residues long. CDR1 is SQVTM and CDR2 is ANQGSEA in the germline V gene. The CDR3 loop reads CSVPGEGQNEQYF. The CDR3 DNA reads as TGCAGCGTCCCGGGGGAAGGGCAGAACGAGCAGTACTTC.

The rearrangement uses TRBV28 and TRBJ2-5; D could derive from TRBD1 or TRBD2 (6 bases each). The germline V and J ends were trimmed by 8 bases and 4 bases, with 14 bases remaining between them. This CDR3 region has 13 residues. Germline V gene lookup returns CDR1 MDHEN and CDR2 SYDVKM. CDR3 bases: TGTGCCAGCTCCACGGGGGCTGGAGAGACCCAGTACTTC. This translates into CASSTGAGETQYF. Full variable domain (remainder filled in from reference TRBV28 and TRBJ2-5): DVKVTQSSRYLVKRTGEKVFLECVQDMDHENMFWYRQDPGLGLRLIYFSYDVKMKEKGDIPEGYSVSREKKERFSLILESASTNQTSMYLCASSTGAGETQYFGPGTRLLVL.

This clonotype was detected many times. The CDR3 here is CASSLNPGQLSGNTIYF. The CDR3 region has the DNA TGTGCCAGCAGCTTAAATCCGGGACAGCTCTCTGGAAACACCATATATTTT. V is TRBV11-2 and J is TRBJ1-3; 7 bases agree with TRBD1. The V segment lost 2 bases and the J segment 0 bases; nucleotides outside the gene matches: 7. CDR1 and CDR2 (germline): SGHAT, FQNNGV. The CDR3 loop spans 17 amino acids.